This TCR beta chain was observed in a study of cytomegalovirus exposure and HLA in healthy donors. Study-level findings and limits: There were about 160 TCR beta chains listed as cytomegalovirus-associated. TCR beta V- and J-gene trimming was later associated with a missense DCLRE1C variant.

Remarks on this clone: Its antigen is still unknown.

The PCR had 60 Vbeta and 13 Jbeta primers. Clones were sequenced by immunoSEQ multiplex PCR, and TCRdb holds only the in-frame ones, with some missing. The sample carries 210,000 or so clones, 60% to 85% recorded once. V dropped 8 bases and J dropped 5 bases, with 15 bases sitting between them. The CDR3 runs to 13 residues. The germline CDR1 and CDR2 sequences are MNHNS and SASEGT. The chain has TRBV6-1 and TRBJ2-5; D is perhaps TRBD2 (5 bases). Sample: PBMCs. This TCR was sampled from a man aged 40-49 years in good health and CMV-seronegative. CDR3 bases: TGTGCCAGCGCCTCGCCACGGAGGGAGACCCAGTACTTC. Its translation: CASASPRRETQYF.